The 6 T cell receptor beta chains given below trace back to one sample, sequenced in a study of siplizumab effects on memory and regulatory T cells. The data were produced by immunoSEQ multiplex PCR, yet TCRdb's version contains in-frame clones alone and is incomplete. The sample has over 100,000 clones, more than 85% seen once; the top ten hold more than 0.95%. Sequencing was performed on CD4+ T cells sorted from blood. The source of these receptors is a human donor in good health.

This clone has only one observation. The chain links TRBV19 to TRBJ2-7, with D perhaps TRBD1 (7 bases). Deletions cut 6 bases from V and 0 bases from J, with 15 bases between. There are 15 residues in the CDR3. Per the germline V gene, CDR1 is LNHDA and CDR2 is SQIVND (reference sequence). This CDR3 is CASRSGAGGSYEQYF. The CDR3 DNA is TGTGCCAGTAGATCGGGGGCAGGGGGCTCCTACGAGCAGTACTTC.

This clone was picked up one time. CDR3 sequence: CASSGIAGGINEQFF. CDR3 bases: TGTGCCAGCAGCGGAATAGCGGGAGGTATCAATGAGCAGTTCTTC. The chain carries TRBV9 and TRBJ2-1; 10 nucleotides line up with TRBD2. CDR1 and CDR2 from the germline V gene are SGDLS and YYNGEE. The CDR3 has 15 amino acids. V shed 3 bases, J shed 6 bases, and the junction held 6 bases outside the gene matches.

The DNA for the CDR3 is TGTGCCAGCAGCTTAGTTTCTGGGGGCGAGCAGTACTTC. The encoded protein is CASSLVSGGEQYF. This chain joins TRBV11-3 and TRBJ2-7; D may be TRBD1 or TRBD2 (5 bases each). Germline V gene data show CDR1 as SGHNT and CDR2 as YENEEA. V was trimmed by 1 base and J by 6 bases, leaving 10 bases between them. The length of the CDR3 is 13 residues.

This chain uses TRBV27 with TRBJ1-5, with D maybe TRBD1 (6 bases). Trimming pared 9 bases from V and 3 bases from J, leaving 21 bases between. CDR3 length: 16 amino acids. Germline CDR1 reads MNHEY; CDR2 reads SMNVEV (reference sequence). The CDR3 sequence: CASKPRGTLYNQPQHF. CDR3 sequence (DNA): TGTGCCAGTAAACCCAGGGGAACCTTATACAATCAGCCCCAGCATTTT.

CDR3 sequence reads: CASRLASESNEQFF. CDR3 coding DNA: TGTGCCAGCAGGTTGGCTAGCGAGTCGAATGAGCAGTTCTTC. The chain employs TRBV7-8 and TRBJ2-1, with a weak D call TRBD2 (6 bases). Per germline, CDR1 SGHVS and CDR2 FQNEAQ. This CDR3 has 14 amino acids. V gave up 6 bases and J gave up 7 bases, with 16 bases separating them.

V usage is TRBV25-1 and J usage is TRBJ1-4; D possibly corresponds to TRBD1 (5 bases). The V end lost 3 bases, the J end lost 4 bases, and 12 bases lay between the germline ends. Germline CDR1 is MGHDK and CDR2 is SYGVNS. The CDR3 is 15 amino acids. This CDR3 reads CASSEGLRLNEKLFF. DNA for the CDR3: TGTGCCAGCAGTGAGGGGCTCCGTCTTAATGAAAAACTGTTTTTT.